This TCR beta chain was sequenced for a study of prognosis after radiotherapy for stage I lung cancer. CDR3 of TCR beta was amplified from genomic DNA via a two-round multiplex PCR. Each TRBV and TRBJ gene had its own primer in the first PCR round. TCRdb ran MiXCR on the multiplex PCR reads and lists one entry per CDR3 protein. The sample includes about 59,000 distinct CDR3 sequences, about 25% of them seen just once. The V end was cut by 7 bases, the J end by 0 bases, with 13 bases between. The CDR3 runs 15 residues. Germline V lookup: CDR1 LGHDT, CDR2 YNNKEL (reference sequence). On this clonotype: This may be a read error: a much more frequent sequence differs by one nucleotide.

The clonotype comes from a donor aged 50 or older with non-small cell lung cancer. Specimen: PBMCs, collected before or after stereotactic body radiation therapy (not recorded which). V usage is TRBV3-1 and J usage is TRBJ1-3; D remains unclear. The CDR3 reads CASILGTLSGNTIYF. CDR3 bases: TGTGCCAGCATCCTTGGCACCCTCTCTGGAAACACCATATATTTT. Based on the CDR3 plus reference TRBV3-1 and TRBJ1-3, the full variable domain is DTAVSQTPKYLVTQMGNDKSIKCEQNLGHDTMYWYKQDSKKFLKIMFSYNNKELIINETVPNRFSPKSPDKAHLNLHINSLELGDSAVYFCASILGTLSGNTIYFGEGSWLTVV.